The clone carrying this T cell receptor (beta chain) was observed a few times. Its matching antigen is unknown. The data were taken from a study of CD8 T cells in ankylosing spondylitis. Study-level points and caveats: For ankylosing spondylitis blood, a TCR beta motif of 7 or 8 highly homologous variants appeared characteristic. Disease-linked clones were found to be CD8+ and relatively rare in peripheral blood. From matched ankylosing spondylitis synovial fluid, disease-linked clones were reportedly recovered at significantly enriched levels.

5'-RACE, quantitative and with molecular barcodes, yielded the TCR beta libraries. Using its own MiXCR run on the 5' RACE reads, TCRdb lists one record per CDR3 protein. The sample holds about 140,000 distinct CDR3 sequences, about 8% seen once. V was clipped by 11 bases and J by 2 bases; unmatched bases: 8. CDR3 length: 14 residues. Germline V gene lookup returns CDR1 KGHDR and CDR2 SFDVKD. Source material: synovial fluid, either unsorted or a sorted T cell fraction (not recorded which). This receptor was identified in a male donor with ankylosing spondylitis. The chain uses TRBV24-1 and TRBJ2-3; 8 nucleotides match TRBD1. CDR3 nucleotides: TGTGCCATCGGTGACAGGGGCTCCACAGATACGCAGTATTTT. Translated: CAIGDRGSTDTQYF.